Reported below is one TCR beta chain. It has no known antigen specificity. The record has no base qualities; no much larger clone is one base away. This sample is part of a study of blood T cell repertoires in COVID-19 (dated by TCRdb to about 2020). In terms of the full investigation: Collaborator samples came from the United States, Italy and Spain and covered acute and convalescent phases of COVID-19. The samples were drawn from the first 160 participants of the ongoing ImmuneRACE study and from some 1,300 subjects provided by 6 global collaborators. The prospective study material was composed of cDNA or gDNA derived from T cells, B-cell-depleted T cells, or PBMCs. Where available, HLA class I and class II types were taken from metadata supplied by the sample provider and were not determined by assay-based typing. Deeply sampled blood TCRbeta repertoires from subjects exposed to, actively infected with, or recovered from COVID-19 were included in the dataset. A freely available public database, intended as a resource for researchers studying the immune response to SARS-CoV-2, is where the repertoires were released. The sample metadata nearly always contained a de-identified subject ID, COVID-19 status, age in years and sex.

The germline V gene specifies MNHEY as CDR1 and SVGAGI as CDR2. The CDR3 has 13 amino acids, counting the end cysteine and phenylalanine. Only the CDR3 part of the read is kept: 39 bases, read in frame from the first base. V sheds 6 bases and J sheds 2 bases, leaving 11 bases between their ends. TCRbeta CDR3 regions were amplified from genomic DNA by means of the immunoSEQ Assay, a bias-controlled multiplex PCR. In the authors' own workflow: The number of nucleated cells in each sample was estimated by amplification of reference gene primers within the assay. To quantify the absolute abundance of each unique TCRbeta CDR3 rearrangement, sequence reads were collapsed and filtered. Productive Simpson clonality was computed per sample as the square root of Simpson's diversity index over productive rearrangements. TCRdb took this table from immuneACCESS and kept in-frame rearrangements with V and J called. Such tables lack part of the clones; where checked against another copy, unresolved V genes explain under half of the gap, and the rest is unexplained. The DNA was the basis for D and trimming; V, J and clone size are from that table. The sample yields about 260,000 clones; 85% were counted once. The top ten hold roughly 15% of the sample.

Results the study describes overall, beyond this receptor: The amount of clinical and demographic metadata varied by source and participant and was provided uncurated.

Each collaborating institution followed its own protocols to collect whole blood in K2EDTA tubes. Collaborator samples were shipped for TCRbeta analysis as frozen whole blood, isolated PBMCs, or DNA extracted from either sample type. The sample consisted of peripheral blood. The sequence is built from TRBV6-5 and TRBJ2-7; a weak D assignment points to TRBD2 (6 bases agree). The TCR was taken from a human donor in a cohort sampled during active COVID-19. CDR3 region: CASRLGGTYEQYF. The bases read TGTGCCAGCAGGCTGGGGGGAACCTACGAGCAGTACTTC.